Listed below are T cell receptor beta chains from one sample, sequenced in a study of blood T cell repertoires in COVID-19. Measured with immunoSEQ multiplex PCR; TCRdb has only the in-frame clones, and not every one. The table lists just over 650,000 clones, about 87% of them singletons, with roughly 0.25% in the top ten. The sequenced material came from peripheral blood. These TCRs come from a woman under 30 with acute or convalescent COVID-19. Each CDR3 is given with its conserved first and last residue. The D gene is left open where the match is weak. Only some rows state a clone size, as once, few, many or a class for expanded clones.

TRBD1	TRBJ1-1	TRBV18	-	CASSRRTGTGDTEAFF	TGTGCCAGCTCACGACGAACCGGGACAGGGGACACTGAAGCTTTCTTT
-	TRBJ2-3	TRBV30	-	CAWSLGGGGTDTQYF	TGTGCCTGGAGTTTAGGAGGTGGTGGCACAGATACGCAGTATTTT
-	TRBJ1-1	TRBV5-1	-	CASSLAGQGIRAFF	TGCGCCAGCAGCTTGGCGGGGCAGGGGATTCGAGCTTTCTTT
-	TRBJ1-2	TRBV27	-	CASSLSKAGHGYTF	TGTGCCAGCAGTTTATCGAAGGCAGGGCATGGCTACACCTTC
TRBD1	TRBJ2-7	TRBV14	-	CASSQRTGRSSYEQYF	TGTGCCAGCAGCCAGAGGACAGGGAGGAGCTCCTACGAGCAGTACTTC
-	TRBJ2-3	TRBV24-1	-	CATSDLRFGGTDTQYF	TGTGCCACCAGTGATTTGCGGTTCGGTGGCACAGATACGCAGTATTTT
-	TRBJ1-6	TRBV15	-	CATSRDPSGDSPLHF	TGTGCCACCAGCAGAGATCCCTCAGGGGATTCACCCCTCCACTTT
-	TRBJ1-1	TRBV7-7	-	CASSLQVNTEAFF	TGTGCCAGCAGCCTTCAGGTGAACACTGAAGCTTTCTTT
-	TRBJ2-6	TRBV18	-	CASSRSGDSGANVLTF	TGTGCCAGCTCACGTTCGGGAGACTCTGGGGCCAACGTCCTGACTTTC
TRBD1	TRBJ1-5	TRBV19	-	CASSGTGENNQPQHF	TGTGCCAGTAGTGGGACAGGGGAAAATAATCAGCCCCAGCATTTT
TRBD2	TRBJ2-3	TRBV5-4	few	CASSLRTSGGAGTQYF	TGTGCCAGCAGCCTACGGACTAGCGGGGGGGCAGGTACGCAGTATTTT
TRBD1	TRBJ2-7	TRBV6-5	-	CASSTGGYEQYF	TGTGCCAGCAGTACAGGGGGCTACGAGCAGTACTTC
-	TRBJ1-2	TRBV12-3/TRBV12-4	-	CASSFPSSYGYTF	TGTGCCAGCAGTTTTCCGTCTAGCTATGGCTACACCTTC
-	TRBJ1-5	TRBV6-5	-	CASSSSGQSNQPQHF	TGTGCCAGCAGCTCCTCGGGACAATCCAATCAGCCCCAGCATTTT
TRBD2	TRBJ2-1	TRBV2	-	CASSPPGLGFF	TGTGCCAGCAGTCCTCCGGGACTAGGATTCTTC
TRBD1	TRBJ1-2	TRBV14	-	CASSQRNQGQIYGYTF	TGTGCCAGCAGCCAACGGAATCAGGGACAGATCTATGGCTACACCTTC
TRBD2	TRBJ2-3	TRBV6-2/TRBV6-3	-	CASSYFGLARAADTQYF	TGTGCCAGCAGTTACTTCGGACTAGCCCGGGCGGCAGATACGCAGTATTTT
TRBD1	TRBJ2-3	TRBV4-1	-	CASSRRGTGDDTQYF	TGCGCCAGCAGCCGTCGCGGAACAGGGGACGATACGCAGTATTTT
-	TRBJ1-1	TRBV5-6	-	CASSFFRGGFNLPEAFF	TGTGCCAGCAGCTTTTTCAGGGGTGGATTTAACCTCCCTGAAGCTTTCTTT
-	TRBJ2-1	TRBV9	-	CASSVAPGVSNEQFF	TGTGCCAGCAGCGTAGCCCCAGGGGTCTCCAATGAGCAGTTCTTC
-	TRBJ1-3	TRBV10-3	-	CAISEGKAGAGNTIYF	TGTGCCATCAGTGAGGGGAAGGCGGGGGCTGGAAACACCATATATTTT
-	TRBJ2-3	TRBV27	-	CASSFADTQYF	TGTGCCAGCAGTTTCGCAGATACGCAGTATTTT
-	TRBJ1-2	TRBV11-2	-	CASSGPRQGYGYTF	TGTGCCAGCAGTGGCCCCCGACAAGGTTATGGCTACACCTTC
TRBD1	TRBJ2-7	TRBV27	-	CASRRQGNSYEQYF	TGTGCCAGCAGGCGACAGGGCAACTCCTACGAGCAGTACTTC
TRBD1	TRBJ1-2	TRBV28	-	CASNTGATGYGYTF	TGTGCCAGTAACACAGGGGCTACTGGCTATGGCTACACCTTC
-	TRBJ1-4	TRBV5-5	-	CASSLSVNEKLFF	TGTGCCAGCAGCTTGAGCGTTAATGAAAAACTGTTTTTT
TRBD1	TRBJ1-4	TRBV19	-	CASSPPGQGLAEKLFF	TGTGCCAGTAGTCCCCCGGGACAGGGGTTGGCTGAAAAACTGTTTTTT
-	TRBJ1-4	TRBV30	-	CAWSAGFSTNEKLFF	TGTGCCTGGAGTGCCGGGTTTTCAACTAATGAAAAACTGTTTTTT
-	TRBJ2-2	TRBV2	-	CASRRTQNTGELFF	TGTGCCAGCAGGCGGACTCAGAACACCGGGGAGCTGTTTTTT
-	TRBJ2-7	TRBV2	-	CASSVRYEQYF	TGTGCCAGCAGTGTCAGGTACGAGCAGTACTTC
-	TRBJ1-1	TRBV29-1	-	CSVEEGEGYTEAFF	TGCAGCGTTGAAGAGGGGGAGGGGTACACTGAAGCTTTCTTT
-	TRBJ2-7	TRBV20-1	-	CSASQTEYEQYF	TGCAGTGCTAGTCAAACAGAGTACGAGCAGTACTTC
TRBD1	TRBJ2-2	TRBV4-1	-	CASSQTGGTGELFF	TGCGCCAGCAGCCAGACAGGGGGCACCGGGGAGCTGTTTTTT
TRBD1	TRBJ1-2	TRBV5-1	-	CASSQDRGSQYGYTF	TGCGCCAGCAGCCAGGACAGGGGTTCGCAATATGGCTACACCTTC
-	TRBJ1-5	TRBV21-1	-	CASSKQTGGRSNQPQHF	TGTGCCAGCAGCAAACAGACAGGGGGGAGAAGCAATCAGCCCCAGCATTTT
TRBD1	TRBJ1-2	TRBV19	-	CASSVTGQGAGYTF	TGTGCCAGTAGTGTGACAGGACAGGGAGCTGGCTACACCTTC
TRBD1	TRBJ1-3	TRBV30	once	CAWRDRGKSGNTIYF	TGTGCCTGGAGGGACAGGGGAAAATCTGGAAACACCATATATTTT
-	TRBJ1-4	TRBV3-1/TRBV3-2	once	CASSQGGLMGEKLFF	TGTGCCAGCAGCCAAGGGGGGCTCATGGGTGAAAAACTGTTTTTT
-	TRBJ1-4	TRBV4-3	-	CASSQVIPATNEKLFF	TGCGCCAGCAGCCAAGTGATCCCAGCAACTAATGAAAAACTGTTTTTT
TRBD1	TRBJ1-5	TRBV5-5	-	CASSPFRQGEGPQHF	TGTGCCAGCAGCCCGTTTAGACAGGGAGAGGGGCCCCAGCATTTT
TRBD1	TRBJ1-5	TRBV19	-	CASSGSGQGDQPQHF	TGTGCCAGTAGCGGATCTGGACAGGGGGATCAGCCCCAGCATTTT
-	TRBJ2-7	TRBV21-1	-	CASSPRGAPSYEQYF	TGTGCCAGCAGCCCCCGGGGGGCACCCTCCTACGAGCAGTACTTC
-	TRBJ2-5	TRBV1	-	CTSSTGLAGGPGKTQYF	TGCACCAGCAGCACGGGACTAGCGGGGGGGCCGGGTAAGACCCAGTACTTC
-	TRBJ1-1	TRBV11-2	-	CASSSLKRGNTEAFF	TGTGCCAGCAGCTCTCTAAAACGGGGAAACACTGAAGCTTTCTTT
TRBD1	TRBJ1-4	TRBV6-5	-	CASSSERQGWDEKLFF	TGTGCCAGCAGTTCTGAACGACAGGGCTGGGATGAAAAACTGTTTTTT
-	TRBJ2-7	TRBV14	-	CASSQEAGSLSYEQYF	TGTGCCAGCAGCCAAGAGGCCGGGTCCCTATCCTACGAGCAGTACTTC
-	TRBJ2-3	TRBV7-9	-	CASSSLSGGDTQYF	TGTGCCAGCAGCTCCCTTTCAGGAGGGGATACGCAGTATTTT
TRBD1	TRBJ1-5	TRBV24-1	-	CATSGTGGQPQHF	TGTGCCACCAGCGGGACAGGGGGTCAGCCCCAGCATTTT